Listed here is a single TCR beta chain. Base-call qualities are not available, and no considerably larger clone is one nucleotide away. The meaning of the sample's time point label: acute HCV infection, within 168 days of estimated infection date. The HCV-specific TCR repertoires were analyzed directly ex vivo, and the sequenced cells were not first expanded in vitro. Enrolled in the Montreal Hepatitis C Cohort (HEPCO) in Canada, the donors were people who inject drugs, and these donors were followed every 3 months. Acute primary HCV infection was defined as a positive HCV RNA or antibody test after a negative test within the previous 24 weeks. A PE-labeled tetramer loaded with the NS3 peptide spanning residues 1073-1081 was used to stain HCV-specific cells. Surface staining used CD3, CD8 and CD45RO antibodies, with an aqua fixable dye to exclude dead cells. The cohort included roughly 8 spontaneous resolvers, defined as subjects with HCV RNA clearance within 24 weeks. Negative selection by means of the MACS CD8+ T cell Isolation Kit yielded CD8+ T cells from peripheral blood mononuclear cells recovered from cryopreservation by thawing. A BD FACSAria II cell sorter was used for cell sorting.

This specimen comes from a study of CD8 T cells in acute hepatitis C reinfection (dated by TCRdb to the early 2020s). About the investigation overall: Both during acute infection and after viral clearance, the study profiled the TCRbeta repertoire of CD8+ T cells that were specific for the HCV NS3-1073 epitope. From a few spontaneous resolvers and about six chronically infected subjects, acute samples were collected within 168 days of the estimated infection date. A handful of spontaneous resolvers contributed paired acute and follow-up samples. Overall study outcomes, separate from this receptor: All groups preferentially used the TRBV04 and TRBV06 gene families, and overrepresentation in the naive pool did not explain this preferential usage. Regardless of outcome, roughly 12 public clonotypes were found, and one public clonotype used V04-02/J02-02. Only the TCRbeta chain was sequenced in bulk, so alphabeta pairing of public clonotypes could not be determined. Chronically infected subjects had no follow-up repertoires because NS3-1073 specific cells were too rare to sort. It was rare for CDR3 sequences to be shared with other epitopes, and exact matching may have been limited by differing sequencing approaches. Diversity in the NS3-1073 specific repertoires was high, and no significant differences in diversity emerged among acute resolver, follow-up resolver and acute chronic samples.

The FACS-sorted cells had their genomic DNA extracted, and the commercial immunoSEQ service was used to sequence the TCRbeta chains. The authors processed their data as follows. ImmunoSEQ Analyzer software v3.0 and R v3.5.1 were the tools used to analyze the repertoire data. Sequences containing stop codons or out-of-frame rearrangements were removed, so only productive rearrangements were analyzed. The sequencing provider supplied the Simpson diversity, Shannon entropy, CDR3 length and nucleotide addition metrics. Clonotypes were categorized by frequency as dominant, sub-dominant, low or lowest abundance, and clonotypes below 0.1% were excluded from most analyses. A CDR3 amino acid clonotype was designated public if detected in at least two subjects at a cumulative frequency of at least 0.5%. TCRdb limited this immuneACCESS table to in-frame rearrangements with V and J called. A share of clones is missing; checked studies link under half to unresolved V genes, and the rest is unexplained. The D gene and trimming were derived from the DNA, and the V and J assignments and clone size from that table. Recorded for this sample are around 1,300 clones; roughly 50% of them occurred a single time. The ten top clones hold around 12% of the sample.

V loses 4 bases at its end and J loses 10 bases; junction bases beyond the gene matches: 12. The germline V gene specifies SGHDT as CDR1 and YYEEEE as CDR2. The CDR3, from cysteine to phenylalanine, totals 15 residues. The DNA shown is the 45-base CDR3, in frame from base 1. This clonotype was sampled from a young woman who spontaneously cleared hepatitis C infection. This chain is built from TRBV5-6 and TRBJ2-1; TRBD2 aligns with 9 central bases. This material consisted of HCV NS3-1073 tetramer-sorted CD8+ T cells from PBMCs, taken during acute infection. What this sample's cell subset or site label stands for: FACS-sorted NS3-1073 tetramer+ CD8+ T cells. The CDR3 region: CASSLLAGEPGEQFF. The DNA reads as follows: TGTGCCAGCAGCCTACTAGCGGGCGAGCCCGGGGAGCAGTTCTTC.